These 2 T cell receptor beta chains were sequenced from one sample in a study of T cell responses to AZD1222 COVID-19 vaccine (dated by TCRdb to the early 2020s). The receptor library was made with the immunoSEQ multiplex PCR assay. As stored in TCRdb, this immuneACCESS dataset retains in-frame rearrangements with V and J assigned. A fraction of the clones does not appear; measured against another copy, unresolved V genes explain less than half of the discrepancy, and the remainder lacks a known reason. The sample table holds roughly 130,000 clones, of which around 87% were seen once. The leading ten clones occupy around 1.6% of the sample. Explained via the paper, the time point label denotes: baseline before first vaccination. The specimen comprised peripheral blood, sampled on day 0 of AZD1222 vaccination. These receptors came from an adult in good health.

As to this clone: A junction boundary mismatches the germline segment, possibly from a read error. The rearrangement uses TRBV6-2 or TRBV6-3 and TRBJ2-7; 11 nucleotides align to TRBD2. There are 16 residues in the CDR3. Germline loops: CDR1 MNHEY, CDR2 SVGEGT. This chain's CDR3 is CASSHHGTSGSFEQYF. In DNA form, the CDR3 reads TGTGCCAGCAGTCACCATGGGACTAGCGGATCCTTCGAGCAGTACTTC.

The chain couples TRBV24-1 to TRBJ1-6; possible D gene TRBD1, 5 bases. With 6 bases removed from V and 12 bases from J, the gap between germline ends came to 17 bases. Germline-derived CDR1 and CDR2 are KGHDR and SFDVKD. The CDR3 runs 14 residues. CDR3 loop: CATSSGTASGPLHF. The CDR3 DNA reads TGTGCCACCAGTTCCGGGACGGCGTCGGGACCCCTCCACTTT.